The 32 T cell receptor beta chains below were found in one sample sequenced in a study of T-cell memory formation after mild COVID-19. TCRdb used MiXCR to reprocess the 5' RACE reads, holding one entry per CDR3 protein. Among fewer than 350,000 distinct CDR3 sequences, around 17% were seen once, and the ten largest hold more than 20%. The material sequenced was PBMCs or a T cell subset sorted from them (not recorded which). These receptors came from a man in his late teens or twenties who had mild COVID-19 (a few samples of this study predate the infection). Cell type and time point are not known.

This clonotype has ten or more counts. V and J are TRBV4-1 and TRBJ1-2, with D perhaps matching TRBD1 (5 bases). Trimming pared 0 bases from V and 12 bases from J, leaving 20 bases between. The CDR3 is 15 amino acids. Germline values: CDR1 MGHRA, CDR2 YSYEKL. The CDR3 DNA reads as TGCGCCAGCAGCCAAGATTCGACGGGGACTGCAAGGGACACCTTC. The encoded protein is CASSQDSTGTARDTF.

This clonotype has at least ten counts. The DNA is omitted, as the CDR3 cannot be located on it reliably, and the CDR3 follows TCRdb's listing. The rearrangement joins TRBV6-5 to TRBJ2-2; the D segment call TRBD1 is taken from the table without a DNA check. Looked up from germline, CDR1 is MNHEY and CDR2 is SVGAGI. The CDR3 has 17 amino acids, counting both end residues. The CDR3 loop is CASSYSPAGRTRGSCFF.

This clonotype was counted only a few times. The rearrangement uses TRBV9 and TRBJ2-7; 8 positions match TRBD1. The germline CDR1 and CDR2 sequences are SGDLS and YYNGEE. The CDR3 length is 15 residues. V trimming: 0 bases; J trimming: 3 bases; junction bases outside the gene matches: 5. CDR3 nucleotides: TGTGCCAGCAGCGTAGGCCCCGACAGGGGCTACGAGCAGTACTTC. Its protein is CASSVGPDRGYEQYF.

The chain links TRBV4-3 to TRBJ1-1; no reliable D call. The CDR3 has 15 residues. V was trimmed by 1 base and J by 9 bases, leaving 18 bases between them. Germline V CDR1 and CDR2: LGHNA, YSLEER. DNA for the CDR3: TGCGCCAGCAGCCAAGTATATTCCCAGGATCACCAAGCTTTCTTT. Amino acids: CASSQVYSQDHQAFF.

This clonotype was seen a handful of times. The chain is built from TRBV28 and TRBJ2-3; D may be TRBD1 or TRBD2 (5 bases each). The CDR3 is 12 residues long. Trimming took 6 bases from V and 10 from J, leaving 14 bases between them. Germline CDR1 reads MDHEN; CDR2 reads SYDVKM. The CDR3 DNA is TGTGCCAGCAGAACCGGGGACGGTGCGCAGTATTTT. This gives the protein CASRTGDGAQYF.

The genes are TRBV20-1 and TRBJ1-2, with TRBD1 matching 8 bases. Germline CDR1 and CDR2: DFQATT and SNEGSKA (reference sequence). Losses at the gene ends were 5 bases for V and 7 bases for J; bases not matched to a gene: 9. CDR3 size: 13 residues. The DNA of the CDR3 is TGCAGTGCTTTCCTCCAGGGGGCAGGTGGCTACACCTTC. Residues: CSAFLQGAGGYTF.

The chain recombines TRBV7-3 with TRBJ2-3, with 11 bases matching TRBD2. There are 15 residues in the CDR3. Germline loops: CDR1 SGHTA, CDR2 FQGTGA. The ends lost 1 base at V and 8 bases at J; junction bases unmatched: 5. The CDR3 coding sequence is TGTGCCAGCAGCTTAAGGGGCCTAGCGGGAGGTACGCAGTATTTT. Its protein product is CASSLRGLAGGTQYF.

Only a few counts were recorded for this clonotype. The genes are TRBV6-5 and TRBJ2-1, with D maybe TRBD1 (5 bases). Germline V lookup: CDR1 MNHEY, CDR2 SVGAGI. This CDR3 region has 11 residues. V lost 6 bases and J lost 7, with 7 bases in between. Written as DNA, the CDR3 is TGTGCCAGCAGAAGGGGTAATGAGCAGTTCTTC. Translated, it gives CASRRGNEQFF.

J is TRBJ2-1 and V is TRBV10-2; D not resolved. Germline CDR1 WSHSY, CDR2 SAAADI. The CDR3 covers 12 residues. V lost 8 bases and J 3 bases, leaving 8 bases between the germline ends. This chain's CDR3 is CASQSFYNEQFF. CDR3 nucleotide sequence: TGCGCCAGCCAGTCTTTCTACAATGAGCAGTTCTTC.

The chain uses TRBV5-1 and TRBJ2-3; D perhaps matches TRBD2 (6 bases). The V end was cut by 4 bases, the J end by 4 bases, with 13 bases between. The length of the CDR3 is 14 residues. The germline V gene encodes CDR1 SGHRS and CDR2 YFSETQ. The CDR3 region is CASSPRLEADTQYF. In DNA form, the CDR3 reads TGCGCCAGCAGCCCCCGACTAGAGGCAGATACGCAGTATTTT.

V usage is TRBV5-1 and J usage is TRBJ2-1, with 10 bases lining up with TRBD2. The trim removed 4 bases at V and 2 bases at J, leaving 3 bases unmatched. CDR1 and CDR2 from the germline V gene are SGHRS and YFSETQ. CDR3 length equals 15 residues. CDR3 protein: CASSVTSGAYNEQFF. In DNA form, the CDR3 reads TGCGCCAGCAGCGTAACTAGCGGGGCCTACAATGAGCAGTTCTTC. The variable domain in full, completed from reference TRBV5-1 and TRBJ2-1, reads KAGVTQTPRYLIKTRGQQVTLSCSPISGHRSVSWYQQTPGQGLQFLFEYFSETQRNKGNFPGRFSGRQFSNSRSEMNVSTLELGDSALYLCASSVTSGAYNEQFFGPGTRLTVL.

The gene calls are TRBV14 and TRBJ1-6; a possible D gene is TRBD1 (5 bases). Germline V gives CDR1 SGHDN, CDR2 FVKESK. The V gene lost 1 base and the J gene lost 3 bases, with 13 bases spanning the gap. The CDR3 spans 17 residues. The CDR3 reads CASSQVRDSNYNSPLHF. CDR3 nucleotide sequence: TGTGCCAGCAGCCAAGTCCGGGACTCGAACTATAATTCACCCCTCCACTTT.

V and J are TRBV7-2 and TRBJ1-6; unclear D gene. The CDR3 covers 18 residues. CDR1 SGHTA and CDR2 FQGNSA come from the germline V gene. Trimming took 1 base from V and 7 from J, leaving 20 bases between them. The CDR3 is CASSLVRRLFGLNSPLHF. CDR3 DNA: TGTGCCAGCAGCTTAGTCCGAAGGTTGTTCGGCCTAAATTCACCCCTCCACTTT.

This clonotype occurred many times. The gene calls are TRBV20-1 and TRBJ2-7; a possible D gene is TRBD2 (7 bases). The CDR3 consists of 14 residues. With 4 bases removed from V and 3 bases from J, the gap between germline ends came to 16 bases. In germline, CDR1 is DFQATT, CDR2 SNEGSKA (reference sequence). The CDR3 reads CSAIPGGGSYEQYV. CDR3 nucleotides: TGCAGTGCTATACCAGGCGGGGGCAGCTACGAGCAGTACGTC.

This sequence joins TRBV27 and TRBJ2-5, with D unresolved. V was shortened by 6 bases and J by 2 bases, with 10 bases between the two germline ends. Germline CDR1 and CDR2: MNHEY and SMNVEV (reference sequence). CDR3 length: 13 amino acids. CDR3 in amino acids: CASRLRVQETQYF. CDR3 in DNA: TGTGCCAGCAGACTGCGCGTACAAGAGACCCAGTACTTC.

CDR3 sequence reads: CASSYRGEAFF. CDR3 in DNA: TGTGCCAGCAGTTATCGGGGTGAAGCTTTCTTT. The chain has TRBV6-5 and TRBJ1-1; D is unclear. The germline CDR1 and CDR2 sequences are MNHEY and SVGAGI. This CDR3 is built from 11 residues. The V gene lost 3 bases and the J gene lost 7 bases, with 6 bases spanning the gap.

This clonotype was counted ten times or more. The chain uses TRBV5-1 and TRBJ2-7; 10 positions agree with TRBD1. V lost 8 bases to trimming and J lost 6 bases; unmatched junction nucleotides: 11. Germline CDR1 is SGHRS and CDR2 is YFSETQ. CDR3 length equals 14 residues. The CDR3 is CASSDRGGSGEQYF. Here the CDR3 DNA reads TGCGCCAGTTCGGACAGGGGGGGATCGGGCGAGCAGTACTTC. The variable domain in full, with the rest retrieved from reference TRBV5-1 and TRBJ2-7, is KAGVTQTPRYLIKTRGQQVTLSCSPISGHRSVSWYQQTPGQGLQFLFEYFSETQRNKGNFPGRFSGRQFSNSRSEMNVSTLELGDSALYLCASSDRGGSGEQYFGPGTRLTVT.

This clonotype was counted many times. The CDR3 region has the DNA TGTGCCAGCTCCTACCGTGGGCGTACGAGCTATACGCAGTATTTT. It specifies CASSYRGRTSYTQYF. The chain recombines TRBV6-6 with TRBJ2-3; no clear D gene. CDR1 is MNHNY, CDR2 SVGAGI, per germline (reference sequence). Trimming pared 8 bases from V and 7 bases from J, leaving 22 bases between. The CDR3 runs to 15 residues.

This clonotype was seen a handful of times. The CDR3 DNA reads TGTGCCAGCAGCTACCCGACAGGCTCAACTAATGAAAAACTGTTTTTT. Translated, it gives CASSYPTGSTNEKLFF. The chain uses TRBV7-9 and TRBJ1-4; maybe TRBD1 (6 bases). Trimming took 4 bases from V and 0 from J, leaving 12 bases between them. The CDR3 runs 16 residues. Germline V gene data show CDR1 as SEHNR and CDR2 as FQNEAQ (reference sequence).

This clonotype came up a few times. V and J are TRBV20-1 and TRBJ1-5; no clear D gene. Trimming removed 0 bases at V and 3 bases at J, with 3 bases between. The CDR3 has 12 residues. Germline CDR1 reads DFQATT; CDR2 reads SNEGSKA (reference sequence). CDR3 sequence (DNA): TGCAGTGCTAGAGATATCAATCAGCCCCAGCATTTT. It codes for CSARDINQPQHF.

This clonotype was detected a few times. This rearrangement joins TRBV7-2 to TRBJ1-1; 7 bases match TRBD1. Germline assignment: CDR1 SGHTA and CDR2 FQGNSA. The CDR3 length is 14 residues. J was trimmed by 1 base and V by 2 bases; bases with no gene match: 1. The CDR3 DNA reads as TGTGCCAGCAGCTTACAGGGGGAGAACACTGAAGCTTTCTTT. Its protein is CASSLQGENTEAFF.

J is TRBJ1-6 and V is TRBV6-5; maybe TRBD1 (6 bases). The V and J ends lost 6 bases and 10 bases respectively, with 19 bases between them. The germline gives CDR1 MNHEY, CDR2 SVGAGI. CDR3 length: 15 amino acids. The CDR3 nucleotides read TGTGCCAGCAGACCCGACAGGCGAAATTTCTCACCCCTCCACTTT. Amino acid sequence: CASRPDRRNFSPLHF.

This clonotype was detected many times. The chain carries TRBV5-1 and TRBJ2-3; the D is unclear. The CDR3 length is 13 residues. V was clipped by 2 bases and J by 5 bases, with 9 bases between them. The germline V gene encodes CDR1 SGHRS and CDR2 YFSETQ. CDR3 in DNA: TGCGCCAGCAGCTTAATGTCGAGAGATACGCAGTATTTT. Residues: CASSLMSRDTQYF.

This clonotype was observed a handful of times. This chain connects TRBV5-1 to TRBJ2-1; possibly TRBD2 for D (6 bases). Germline assignment: CDR1 SGHRS and CDR2 YFSETQ. V lost 1 base to trimming and J lost 7 bases, with 21 bases between them. The CDR3 loop spans 17 amino acids. CDR3 residues: CASSLYRSGDGLNEQFF. Here the CDR3 DNA reads TGCGCCAGCAGCTTGTATCGTTCGGGGGATGGATTAAATGAGCAGTTCTTC.

The chain links TRBV12-3 or TRBV12-4 to TRBJ1-5; tentative D call: TRBD1 (5 bases). V was pared by 5 bases and J by 5 bases, with 22 bases between. There are 17 residues in the CDR3. CDR3 residues: CASSPRAWEGRDQPQHF. In DNA, the CDR3 is TGTGCCAGCAGTCCCCGGGCGTGGGAGGGGAGGGATCAGCCCCAGCATTTT.

V usage is TRBV20-1 and J usage is TRBJ2-5, with D unresolved. The CDR3 consists of 11 residues. CDR1 is DFQATT and CDR2 is SNEGSKA in the germline V gene (reference sequence). The CDR3 here is CICRQRETQYF. Written as DNA, the CDR3 is TGCATTTGCCGGCAGAGAGAGACCCAGTACTTC.

This clonotype appeared many times. This chain links TRBV7-2 with TRBJ2-3, with D unclear. Trimming removed 1 base from V and 6 bases from J, with 8 bases in between. Germline assignment: CDR1 SGHTA and CDR2 FQGNSA. The CDR3 length is 13 residues. CDR3: CASSLVWSDTQYF. The CDR3 DNA follows: TGTGCCAGCAGCTTAGTCTGGTCCGATACGCAGTATTTT.

This clonotype was picked up a small number of times. This sequence joins TRBV14 and TRBJ2-3; D not certain. The CDR3 is made up of 13 amino acids. Per the germline V gene, CDR1 is SGHDN and CDR2 is FVKESK. V was clipped by 4 bases and J by 2 bases, with 7 bases between them. The CDR3 protein is CASSRMNTDTQYF. The CDR3 DNA sequence: TGTGCCAGCAGCCGGATGAACACAGATACGCAGTATTTT.

The sample holds many counts of this clonotype. The CDR3 reads CASSPDRAGETQYF. The CDR3 region has the DNA TGCGCCAGCAGCCCCGACAGAGCGGGAGAGACCCAGTACTTC. The genes are TRBV5-1 and TRBJ2-5, with D possibly TRBD2 on 6 matching bases. The germline V gene has CDR1 SGHRS and CDR2 YFSETQ. The CDR3 loop spans 14 amino acids. V lost 4 bases to trimming and J lost 4 bases, with 14 bases between them.

The chain combines TRBV4-2 with TRBJ2-2, with TRBD2 as a possible D gene (5 bases). Germline loops: CDR1 LGHNA, CDR2 YNFKEQ. The ends were cut back, 4 bases at V and 4 bases at J, with 16 bases in the middle. The CDR3 has 16 amino acids. In DNA, the CDR3 is TGTGCCAGCAGCCCATCCCTTGGACGGGGCACCGGGGAGCTGTTTTTT. It translates to CASSPSLGRGTGELFF.

This clonotype was counted a few times. The chain has TRBV5-1 and TRBJ2-2; D is possibly TRBD1 (5 bases). V was clipped by 2 bases and J by 6 bases, with 17 bases between them. Germline V gene lookup returns CDR1 SGHRS and CDR2 YFSETQ. This CDR3 region has 16 residues. CDR3 region: CASSFAGHPDAGELFF. The CDR3 DNA reads as TGCGCCAGCAGCTTTGCTGGACACCCTGATGCCGGGGAGCTGTTTTTT.

The genes are TRBV6-5 and TRBJ2-7; D call uncertain. The V end was cut by 1 base, the J end by 6 bases, with 25 bases between. The CDR3 loop spans 18 amino acids. Per the germline V gene, CDR1 is MNHEY and CDR2 is SVGAGI. CDR3 bases: TGTGCCAGCAGTTACTTGTCCGGTAGGGCTCCTGGCTGGGCCGAGCAGTACTTC. This codes for CASSYLSGRAPGWAEQYF.